The present entry profiles one TCR beta chain with its context. Its antigen is unidentified. The record originates from a study of cytomegalovirus exposure and HLA in healthy donors. CDR1 SNHLY and CDR2 FYNNEI come from the germline V gene. Trimming took 0 bases from V and 2 from J, leaving 12 bases between them. This CDR3 has 16 residues. Study-wide findings and caveats: A later analysis linked a missense DCLRE1C variant to TCR beta V- and J-gene trimming.

Use of 60 Vbeta and 13 Jbeta primers characterized the PCR. Clones were read by immunoSEQ multiplex PCR, and TCRdb kept only the in-frame ones, dropping some. The sample contains roughly 84,000 clones, less than 80% of which appear only once. This chain joins TRBV2 and TRBJ2-3, with D hard to call. Specimen: PBMCs. The receptor's source is a woman aged 40 to 49 in good health and CMV-seropositive. Here the CDR3 reads CASSEAAAAPTDTQYF. The CDR3 region has the DNA TGTGCCAGCAGTGAAGCCGCCGCGGCCCCCACAGATACGCAGTATTTT.